This TCR beta chain is from a study of radiation and T cells in renal cell carcinoma. About the research overall: Nephrectomy followed 15 Gy stereotactic body radiation by 4 weeks. The study, taken as a whole, reports: In blood, top tumor clones expanded by 2 weeks, shrinking by 4.

The method was immunoSEQ multiplex PCR; TCRdb's version includes in-frame clones alone and lacks a portion of them. The table lists approximately 61,000 clones, around three quarters of them singletons, with roughly 7% in the top ten. With respect to this clone: Its cognate antigen is unknown.

The time point: blood 2 weeks post-SBRT. Treatment described: 15 Gy SBRT to primary tumor, nephrectomy 4 weeks later. Radiation-treated patients gave blood at baseline, week 2 and week 4. The tumor was a clear cell renal cell carcinoma. The CDR3 has 16 amino acids. Germline CDR1 SGHTA, CDR2 FQGNSA. V lost 2 bases to trimming and J lost 4 bases; unmatched junction nucleotides: 5. Sequences were derived from blood, sampled from a patient whose treatment included radiotherapy and nephrectomy. The sequence derives from a man aged 55 to 70 with renal cell carcinoma. V and J are TRBV7-2 and TRBJ2-3, with 11 nucleotides matching TRBD2. The CDR3 reads CASSLTSGGLADTQYF. CDR3 DNA sequence: TGTGCCAGCAGCTTAACTAGCGGGGGCCTGGCAGATACGCAGTATTTT.